A single sample is the source of the 10 T cell receptor beta chains below, sequenced in a study of blood T cell repertoires in COVID-19. Sequenced by immunoSEQ multiplex PCR; TCRdb stores in-frame clones only, minus some. The table has over 200,000 clones, under 85% seen once. Sequences were obtained from PBMCs or T cells enriched from blood (not recorded which). The receptors were sampled from a man in his sixties who had recovered from COVID-19.

This rearrangement joins TRBV4-3 to TRBJ1-2; D is possibly TRBD1 (5 bases). Deletions cut 4 bases from V and 4 bases from J, with 16 bases between. The V gene's germline CDR1 is LGHNA and CDR2 YSLEER. The CDR3 is 15 amino acids. CDR3 DNA: TGCGCCAGCAGCCTCCAAAGACGACAGTCCTATGGCTACACCTTC. This gives the protein CASSLQRRQSYGYTF.

There are a few counts of this clone. The rearrangement joins TRBV7-9 to TRBJ1-3; 8 bases agree with TRBD1. The V gene end was trimmed by 5 bases and the J gene end by 2 bases; junction bases not matched to a gene: 5. Germline-derived CDR1 and CDR2 are SEHNR and FQNEAQ (reference sequence). The CDR3 covers 15 residues. CDR3 loop: CASSAGTGTGNTIYF. The CDR3 region has the DNA TGTGCCAGCAGCGCAGGGACAGGCACTGGAAACACCATATATTTT.

This clone was detected only a few times. V is TRBV30 and J is TRBJ2-7, with D hard to call. CDR3 length equals 11 residues. V lost 2 bases to trimming and J lost 5 bases, with 7 bases between them. CDR1 and CDR2 (germline): GTSNPN, SVGIG (reference sequence). DNA for the CDR3: TGTGCCTGGAGTTCCCTAAACGAGCAGTACTTC. Its translation is CAWSSLNEQYF.

The chain combines TRBV5-1 with TRBJ1-2, with 8 bases aligning to TRBD1. CDR1 SGHRS and CDR2 YFSETQ come from the germline V gene. The CDR3 spans 18 residues. After removal of 0 bases from V and 8 bases from J, the junction contained 18 bases not matched to a gene. CDR3 DNA: TGCGCCAGCAGCTTGGCTCTGGGTCTGGTGGACAGGGACGAGGGCTACACCTTC. It codes for CASSLALGLVDRDEGYTF.

This chain uses TRBV13 with TRBJ1-4; 7 bases line up with TRBD1. The ends lost 2 bases at V and 0 bases at J; junction bases unmatched: 6. The CDR3 length is 17 residues. CDR1 and CDR2 (germline): PRHDT, FYEKMQ (reference sequence). CDR3 coding DNA: TGTGCCAGCAGCTTAATTACGACAGGGACAACTAATGAAAAACTGTTTTTT. Translation gives CASSLITTGTTNEKLFF.

This CDR3 is CASSRSGGPNEQFF. CDR3 coding DNA: TGTGCCAGCAGCCGTAGCGGGGGGCCCAATGAGCAGTTCTTC. J is TRBJ2-1 and V is TRBV3-1 (or the pseudogene TRBV3-2); 10 bases agree with TRBD2. The V and J ends lost 4 bases and 6 bases, in that order; junction bases with no gene match: 3. This CDR3 region has 14 residues. Germline CDR1 LGHDT, CDR2 YNNKEL (reference sequence).

This clone was recorded once. J is TRBJ2-7 and V is TRBV11-2; the match to TRBD1 covers 9 bases. This CDR3 region has 16 residues. The V gene end was trimmed by 1 base and the J gene end by 4 bases; junction bases not matched to a gene: 8. Germline CDR1 SGHAT, CDR2 FQNNGV. The CDR3 sequence is CASSLATGQGWYEQYF. The CDR3 DNA reads as TGTGCCAGCAGCTTAGCCACCGGACAGGGGTGGTACGAGCAGTACTTC. Supplemented by reference TRBV11-2 and TRBJ2-7, the full variable domain reads EAGVAQSPRYKIIEKRQSVAFWCNPISGHATLYWYQQILGQGPKLLIQFQNNGVVDDSQLPKDRFSAERLKGVDSTLKIQPAKLEDSAVYLCASSLATGQGWYEQYFGPGTRLTVT.

This clone was found a few times. The chain's CDR3 is CASSEAATTYEQYF. CDR3 nucleotides: TGTGCCAGCAGTGAAGCAGCCACTACCTACGAGCAGTACTTC. V usage is TRBV6-1 and J usage is TRBJ2-7; no clear D gene. V was shortened by 0 bases and J by 2 bases, with 8 bases between the two germline ends. The CDR3 loop spans 14 amino acids. Per germline, CDR1 MNHNS and CDR2 SASEGT.

The chain uses TRBV2 and TRBJ1-5, with 10 bases aligning to TRBD1. From germline, CDR1 is SNHLY and CDR2 FYNNEI. CDR3 length: 15 residues. Germline trimming cut 4 bases from V and 6 bases from J; bases unmatched to any gene: 6. The CDR3 DNA follows: TGTGCCAGCAGTGTGGGGACAGGGGACGGTCAGCCCCAGCATTTT. This sequence encodes CASSVGTGDGQPQHF.

This chain uses TRBV9 with TRBJ1-3; TRBD1 is a possible D gene (5 bases). CDR3 length equals 16 residues. Between the trimmed V and J ends, which lost 0 bases and 0 bases, there was a span of 10 bases. Germline V gene data show CDR1 as SGDLS and CDR2 as YYNGEE. CDR3 sequence (DNA): TGTGCCAGCAGCGTAGGAGGACAACTCTCTGGAAACACCATATATTTT. Amino acids: CASSVGGQLSGNTIYF. Combining the CDR3 with reference TRBV9 and TRBJ1-3 gives the whole variable domain DSGVTQTPKHLITATGQRVTLRCSPRSGDLSVYWYQQSLDQGLQFLIQYYNGEERAKGNILERFSAQQFPDLHSELNLSSLELGDSALYFCASSVGGQLSGNTIYFGEGSWLTVV.